Listed here is a single TCR beta chain. Its antigen is unknown. This CDR3 comprises 16 residues. Germline loops: CDR1 MGHRA, CDR2 YSYEKL. The V and J ends lost 1 base and 2 bases respectively, with 12 bases between them. This entry is derived from a study of shared clonotypes between healthy human individuals. CD45RO negativity and positive selection for CCR7 defined naive CD8 cells, a population that excluded terminally differentiated effector memory CD45RA+ cells. Per the authors' pipeline: For the immunoSEQ data, sequences were junction-only without quality scores, so filtering differed. Repertoires were generated with immunoSEQ multiplex PCR, while TCRdb's copy carries only in-frame clones and drops some. V, J and clone size derive from that table, while D and trimming were established from the DNA sequence. The data show over 2,000,000 clones, around 93% seen once. Study observations and caveats: Generally, naive subsets came out with larger estimated richness than memory subsets. Specimens sampled were limited to blood, with tissue repertoires likely differing.

Sample: naive CD8+ T cells from PBMCs. This chain joins TRBV4-1 and TRBJ1-3, with D hard to call. The clonotype comes from a man aged 18 to 30 in good health. Some clones in this sample may be carry-over from other donors' samples. As DNA, the CDR3 is TGCGCCAGCAGCCAAGTCCGAACCTTAGCTGGAAACACCATATATTTT. Translation: CASSQVRTLAGNTIYF.